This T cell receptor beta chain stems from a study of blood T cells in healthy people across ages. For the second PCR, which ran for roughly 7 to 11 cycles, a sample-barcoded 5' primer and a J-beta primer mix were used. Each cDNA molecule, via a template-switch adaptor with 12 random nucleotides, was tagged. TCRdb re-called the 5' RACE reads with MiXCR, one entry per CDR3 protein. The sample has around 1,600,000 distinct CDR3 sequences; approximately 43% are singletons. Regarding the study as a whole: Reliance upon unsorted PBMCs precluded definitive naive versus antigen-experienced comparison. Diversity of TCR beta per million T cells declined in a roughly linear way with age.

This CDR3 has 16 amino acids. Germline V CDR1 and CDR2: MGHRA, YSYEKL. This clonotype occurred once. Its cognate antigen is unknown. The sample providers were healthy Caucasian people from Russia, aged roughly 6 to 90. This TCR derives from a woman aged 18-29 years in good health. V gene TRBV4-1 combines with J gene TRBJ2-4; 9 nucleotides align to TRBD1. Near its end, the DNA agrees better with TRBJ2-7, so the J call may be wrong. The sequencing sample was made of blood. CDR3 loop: CASSQVVGQGTYEQYF. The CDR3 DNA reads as TGCGCCAGCAGCCAAGTTGTGGGACAGGGTACCTACGAGCAGTACTTC.